The entry below gives a single T cell receptor beta chain sequence along with its context. Its specificity is unknown. The CDR3 extends over 14 amino acids. Trimming stripped 2 bases from V and 6 bases from J, with 11 bases between. Germline V gene lookup returns CDR1 SEHNR and CDR2 FQNEAQ (reference sequence). TCRdb reprocessed the RT-PCR reads via MiXCR and lists one record per CDR3 protein. This table holds about 480,000 distinct CDR3 sequences, approximately 11% found once. This entry comes from a study of response to subunit inactivated influenza vaccine. General study findings and limits: Authors suggested seasonal influenza vaccinations each recruit few new T cells.

The chain employs TRBV7-9 and TRBJ2-1; D possibly corresponds to TRBD2 (6 bases). This receptor was taken from a man between 45 and 60 years old who received an inactivated influenza vaccine. Material: PBMCs from blood, obtained more than 35 days after vaccination. CDR3 in DNA: TGTGCCAGCAGCTTATTGTCTAGCGTCAATGAGCAGTTCTTC. It codes for CASSLLSSVNEQFF.